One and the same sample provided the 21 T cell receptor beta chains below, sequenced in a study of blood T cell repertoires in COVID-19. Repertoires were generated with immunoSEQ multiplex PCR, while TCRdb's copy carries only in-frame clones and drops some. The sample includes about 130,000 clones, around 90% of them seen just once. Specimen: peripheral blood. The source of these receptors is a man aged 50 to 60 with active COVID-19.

The CDR3, as DNA: TGTGCCAGCAGGGGACTAGCCGAGACCCAGTACTTC. Residues: CASRGLAETQYF. This chain connects TRBV7-6 to TRBJ2-5, with 9 bases matching TRBD2. The CDR3 covers 12 residues. Germline V lookup: CDR1 SGHVS, CDR2 FNYEAQ. Unmatched junction bases numbered 1, after V lost 6 bases and J lost 5 bases.

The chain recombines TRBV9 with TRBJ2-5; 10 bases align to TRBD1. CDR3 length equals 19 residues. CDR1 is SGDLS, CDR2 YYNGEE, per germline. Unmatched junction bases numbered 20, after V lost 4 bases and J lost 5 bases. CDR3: CASSNRDRGDCIHSETQYF. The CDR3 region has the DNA TGTGCCAGCAGCAACCGGGACAGGGGCGACTGTATTCATTCCGAGACCCAGTACTTC.

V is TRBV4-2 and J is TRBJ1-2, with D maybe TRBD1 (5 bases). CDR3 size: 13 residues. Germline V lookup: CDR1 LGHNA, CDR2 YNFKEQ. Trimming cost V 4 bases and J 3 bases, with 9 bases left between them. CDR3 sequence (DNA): TGTGCCAGCAGCCCTACAGGTGACTATGGCTACACCTTC. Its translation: CASSPTGDYGYTF.

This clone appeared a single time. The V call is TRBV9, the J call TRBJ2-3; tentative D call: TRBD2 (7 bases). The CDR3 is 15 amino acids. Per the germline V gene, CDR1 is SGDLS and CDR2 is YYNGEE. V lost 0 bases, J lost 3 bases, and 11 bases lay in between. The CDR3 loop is CASSVARGPTDTQYF. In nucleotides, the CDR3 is TGTGCCAGCAGCGTAGCGCGGGGGCCAACAGATACGCAGTATTTT.

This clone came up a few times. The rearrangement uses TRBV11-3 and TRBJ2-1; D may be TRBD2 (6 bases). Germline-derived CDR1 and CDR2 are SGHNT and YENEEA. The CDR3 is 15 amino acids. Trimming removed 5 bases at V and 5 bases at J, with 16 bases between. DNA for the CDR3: TGTGCCAGCAGCCCGGGGGTTCAGGGCCACAATGAGCAGTTCTTC. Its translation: CASSPGVQGHNEQFF. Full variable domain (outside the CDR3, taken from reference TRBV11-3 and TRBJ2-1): EAGVVQSPRYKIIEKKQPVAFWCNPISGHNTLYWYLQNLGQGPELLIRYENEEAVDDSQLPKDRFSAERLKGVDSTLKIQPAELGDSAVYLCASSPGVQGHNEQFFGPGTRLTVL.

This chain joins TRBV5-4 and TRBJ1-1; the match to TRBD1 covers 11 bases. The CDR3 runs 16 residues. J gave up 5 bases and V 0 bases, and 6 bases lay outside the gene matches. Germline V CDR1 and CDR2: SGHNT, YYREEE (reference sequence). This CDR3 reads CASSLGGTGGRTEAFF. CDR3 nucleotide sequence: TGTGCCAGCAGCTTGGGGGGGACAGGGGGACGAACTGAAGCTTTCTTT. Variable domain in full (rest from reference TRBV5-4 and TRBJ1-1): ETGVTQSPTHLIKTRGQQVTLRCSSQSGHNTVSWYQQALGQGPQFIFQYYREEENGRGNFPPRFSGLQFPNYSSELNVNALELDDSALYLCASSLGGTGGRTEAFFGQGTRLTVV.

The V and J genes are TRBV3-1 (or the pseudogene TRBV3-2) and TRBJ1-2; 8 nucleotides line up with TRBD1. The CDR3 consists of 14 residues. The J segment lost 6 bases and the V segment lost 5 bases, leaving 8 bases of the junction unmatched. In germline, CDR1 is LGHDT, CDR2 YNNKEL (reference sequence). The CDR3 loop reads CASSVQGAPHGYTF. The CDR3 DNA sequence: TGTGCCAGCAGCGTGCAGGGGGCTCCCCATGGCTACACCTTC.

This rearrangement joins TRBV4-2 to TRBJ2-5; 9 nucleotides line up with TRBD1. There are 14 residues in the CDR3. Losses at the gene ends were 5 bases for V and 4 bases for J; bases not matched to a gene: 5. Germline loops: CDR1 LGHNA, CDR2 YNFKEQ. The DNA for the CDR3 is TGTGCCAGCAGCACAGGGGGCGCGGGAGAGACCCAGTACTTC. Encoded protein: CASSTGGAGETQYF.

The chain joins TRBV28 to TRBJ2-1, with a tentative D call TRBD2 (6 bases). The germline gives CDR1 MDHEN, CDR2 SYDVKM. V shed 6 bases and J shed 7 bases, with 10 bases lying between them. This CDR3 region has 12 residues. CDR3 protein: CASRSGLNEQFF. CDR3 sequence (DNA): TGTGCCAGCAGAAGCGGGCTTAATGAGCAGTTCTTC.

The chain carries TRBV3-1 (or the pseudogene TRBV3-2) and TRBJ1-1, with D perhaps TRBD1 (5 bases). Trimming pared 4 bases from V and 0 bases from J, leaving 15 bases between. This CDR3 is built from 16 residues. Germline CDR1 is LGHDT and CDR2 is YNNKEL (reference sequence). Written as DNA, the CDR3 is TGTGCCAGCAGCCTTCACGGGGGAGGGTTGAACACTGAAGCTTTCTTT. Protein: CASSLHGGGLNTEAFF.

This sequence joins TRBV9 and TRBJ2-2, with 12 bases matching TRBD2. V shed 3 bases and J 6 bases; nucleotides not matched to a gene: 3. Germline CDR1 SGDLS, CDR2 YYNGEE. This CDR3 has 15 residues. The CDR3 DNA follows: TGTGCCAGCAGCGGAGGACTAGCGGGGTCCGGGGAGCTGTTTTTT. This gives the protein CASSGGLAGSGELFF.

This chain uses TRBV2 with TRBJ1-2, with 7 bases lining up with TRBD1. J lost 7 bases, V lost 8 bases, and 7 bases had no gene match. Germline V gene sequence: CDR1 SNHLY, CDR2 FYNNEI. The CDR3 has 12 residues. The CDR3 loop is CASVRNRGGYTF. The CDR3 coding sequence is TGTGCCAGCGTTAGGAACAGGGGTGGCTACACCTTC.

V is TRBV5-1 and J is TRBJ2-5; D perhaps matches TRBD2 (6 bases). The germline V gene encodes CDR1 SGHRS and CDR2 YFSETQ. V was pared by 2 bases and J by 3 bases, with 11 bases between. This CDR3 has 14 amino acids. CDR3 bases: TGCGCCAGCAGCTTCGGGCGGGGCGAAGAGACCCAGTACTTC. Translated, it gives CASSFGRGEETQYF.

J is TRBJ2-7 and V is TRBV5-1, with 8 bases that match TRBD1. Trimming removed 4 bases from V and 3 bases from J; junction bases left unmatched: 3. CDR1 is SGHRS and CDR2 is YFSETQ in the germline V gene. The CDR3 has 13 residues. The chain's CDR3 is CASSRDRLYEQYF. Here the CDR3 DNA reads TGCGCCAGCAGCCGGGACAGGCTCTACGAGCAGTACTTC.

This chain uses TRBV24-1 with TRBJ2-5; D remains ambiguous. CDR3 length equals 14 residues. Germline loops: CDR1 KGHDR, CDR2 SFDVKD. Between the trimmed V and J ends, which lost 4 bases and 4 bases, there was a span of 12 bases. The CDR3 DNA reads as TGTGCCACCAGTGAGACAACTTCCCGAGAGACCCAGTACTTC. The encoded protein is CATSETTSRETQYF.

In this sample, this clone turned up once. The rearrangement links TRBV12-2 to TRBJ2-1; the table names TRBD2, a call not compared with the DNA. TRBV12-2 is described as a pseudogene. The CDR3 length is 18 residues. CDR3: CASRLNDPGLAQQGEQFF. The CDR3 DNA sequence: TGTGCAAGTCGCTTAAATGACCCGGGACTAGCACAACAGGGTGAGCAGTTCTTC.

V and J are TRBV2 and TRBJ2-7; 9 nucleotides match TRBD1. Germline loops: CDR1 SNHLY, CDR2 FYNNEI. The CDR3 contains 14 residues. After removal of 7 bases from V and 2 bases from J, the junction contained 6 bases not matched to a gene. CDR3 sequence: CASKTGGLTYEQYF. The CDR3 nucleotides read TGTGCCAGCAAGACAGGGGGTTTGACCTACGAGCAGTACTTC.

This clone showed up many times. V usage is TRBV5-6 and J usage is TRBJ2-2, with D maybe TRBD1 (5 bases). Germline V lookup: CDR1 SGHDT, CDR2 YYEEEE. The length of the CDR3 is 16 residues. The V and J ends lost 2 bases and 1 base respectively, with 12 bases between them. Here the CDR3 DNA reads TGTGCCAGCAGCTTCGCGACTCAGGGGAACACCGGGGAGCTGTTTTTT. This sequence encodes CASSFATQGNTGELFF.

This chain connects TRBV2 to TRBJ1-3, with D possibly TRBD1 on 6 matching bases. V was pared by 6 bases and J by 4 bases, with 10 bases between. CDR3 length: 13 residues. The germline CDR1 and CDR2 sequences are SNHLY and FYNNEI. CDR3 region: CASRGGPGNTIYF. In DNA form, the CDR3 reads TGTGCCAGCAGGGGGGGGCCCGGAAACACCATATATTTT.

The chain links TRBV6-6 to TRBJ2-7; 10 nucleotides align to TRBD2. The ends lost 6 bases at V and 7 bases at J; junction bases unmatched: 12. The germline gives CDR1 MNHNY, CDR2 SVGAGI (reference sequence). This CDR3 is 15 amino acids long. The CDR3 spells CASSQGLAGVDEQYV. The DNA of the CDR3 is TGTGCCAGCAGCCAGGGGCTAGCGGGAGTAGATGAGCAGTACGTC.

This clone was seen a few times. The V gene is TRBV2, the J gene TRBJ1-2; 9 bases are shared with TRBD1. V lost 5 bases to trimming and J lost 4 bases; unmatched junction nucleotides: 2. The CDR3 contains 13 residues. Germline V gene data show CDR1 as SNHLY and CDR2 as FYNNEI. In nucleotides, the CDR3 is TGTGCCAGCAGTACAGGGGGCAGCTATGGCTACACCTTC. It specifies CASSTGGSYGYTF.